The clone carrying this TCR beta chain was observed once. V shed 0 bases and J 0 bases; nucleotides not matched to a gene: 14. The V gene's germline CDR1 is SGHVS and CDR2 FQNEAQ. The CDR3 runs to 19 residues. This entry is derived from a study of T cell changes during pregnancy in multiple sclerosis. TCRdb keeps only in-frame clones here, not all; method: immunoSEQ multiplex PCR. The sample holds about 39,000 clones, roughly 90% seen once. The clonotype originates from a female donor with multiple sclerosis, enrolled in a pregnancy study. The rearrangement links TRBV7-8 to TRBJ2-7; 7 positions agree with TRBD2. This sample comprised CD8+ T cells from peripheral blood mononuclear cells, obtained before pregnancy. The CDR3 bases are TGTGCCAGCAGCTTAGCGCCGGGAGGCCAGGCTCCGAGCTCCTACGAGCAGTACTTC. Protein: CASSLAPGGQAPSSYEQYF.